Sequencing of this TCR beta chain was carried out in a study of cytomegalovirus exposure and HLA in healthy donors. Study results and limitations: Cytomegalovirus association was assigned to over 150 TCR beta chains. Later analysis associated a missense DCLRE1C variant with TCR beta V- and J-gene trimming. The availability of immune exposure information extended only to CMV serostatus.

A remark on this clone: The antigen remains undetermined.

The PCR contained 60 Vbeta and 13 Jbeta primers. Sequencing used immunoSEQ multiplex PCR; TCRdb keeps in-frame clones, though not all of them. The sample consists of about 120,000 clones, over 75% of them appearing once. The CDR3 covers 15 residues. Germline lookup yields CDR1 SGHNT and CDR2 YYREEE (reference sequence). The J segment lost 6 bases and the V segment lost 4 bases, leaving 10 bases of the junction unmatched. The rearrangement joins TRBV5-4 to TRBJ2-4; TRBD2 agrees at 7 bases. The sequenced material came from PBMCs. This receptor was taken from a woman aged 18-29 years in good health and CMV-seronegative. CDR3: CASSRERGISNIQYF. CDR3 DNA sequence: TGTGCCAGCAGCCGGGAGCGGGGAATTTCAAACATTCAGTACTTC.